This TCR beta chain was captured in a study of T-cell memory formation after mild COVID-19. Study-wide background: Among the donors, TCR clusters were largely specific to each donor.

Study results and caveats: SARS-CoV-2 specificity of second-wave clones peaking day 37 was unconfirmed. CD4/CD8 balance held among clones contracting day 15 to 85, and later expanders leaned CD4+.

On this clonotype itself: Its antigen remains unidentified.

TCRdb analysed the 5' RACE reads with MiXCR anew, one entry per CDR3 protein. Of hundreds of thousands of distinct CDR3 sequences listed, 25% are singletons. Trimming removed 3 bases from V and 7 bases from J; junction bases left unmatched: 9. Germline CDR1 is DFQATT and CDR2 is SNEGSKA (reference sequence). The CDR3 is made up of 16 amino acids. The receptor was isolated from an adult woman who had mild COVID-19 (a few samples of this study predate the infection). Cell type and time point are not known. The genes are TRBV20-1 and TRBJ2-1, with 13 bases lining up with TRBD2. The sequenced material came from PBMCs or a T cell subset sorted from them (not recorded which). The CDR3: CSASAGLAGEKNEQFF. CDR3 bases: TGCAGTGCTAGCGCAGGACTAGCGGGAGAGAAGAATGAGCAGTTCTTC.